This T cell receptor (beta chain) appears in the sequencing data of a study of T cell responses to AZD1222 COVID-19 vaccine. The study, taken as a whole, reports: Mapped onto spike, vaccine-associated CD4 TCRs spanned it and were dominant at 160-218 and 743-854. Of spike-specific TCRs, nearly half reportedly target regions left unmutated in variants.

The protocol was immunoSEQ multiplex PCR, while the TCRdb copy is restricted to in-frame clones and leaves out a portion. Here the sample spans under 200,000 clones, 87% being singletons. The germline V gene has CDR1 WNHNN and CDR2 SYGVQD (reference sequence). This CDR3 has 9 amino acids. About this clone: Its cognate antigen is unknown. Germline and junction disagree at one end, which may indicate a read error.

The receptor was isolated from an adult who received the AZD1222 COVID-19 vaccine. The sample consisted of peripheral blood, taken 28 days after the second AZD1222 dose. This chain links TRBV10-1 with TRBJ2-7; D is undetermined. Here the CDR3 DNA reads TGCGCCAGCAGTGAGTCCGCAGCATTC. Translating gives CASSESAAF.